This record looks at one T cell receptor beta chain sequence and its context. Profiling relied on immunoSEQ multiplex PCR, and the TCRdb table lists in-frame clones only, not all of them. The sample holds 200,000 or so clones, about 90% seen once. The sample is drawn from a study of blood T cell repertoires in COVID-19. Study-level information: The United States, Italy and Spain provided the acute and convalescent COVID-19 samples.

From germline, CDR1 is LNHDA and CDR2 SQIVND (reference sequence). The CDR3 length is 15 residues. Trimming stripped 3 bases from V and 5 bases from J, with 16 bases between. The TCR originated in a man aged 30 to 39 with COVID-19, enrolled during active disease. The V call is TRBV19, the J call TRBJ2-5; a possible D gene is TRBD1 (5 bases). Sequencing used peripheral blood. For the CDR3, the DNA is TGTGCCAGTAGTATTAGGGGTTTATCGCGGGAGACCCAGTACTTC. Amino acids: CASSIRGLSRETQYF.